Listed here are 30 T cell receptor beta chains from one sample, sequenced in a study of blood T cell repertoires in COVID-19. The assay was immunoSEQ multiplex PCR, and TCRdb's table has in-frame clones only and misses some. The table records 150,000 to 180,000 clones, roughly 82% of them present only once. Input material: peripheral blood. All receptors derive from a woman in her fifties or sixties with acute or convalescent COVID-19.

The chain carries TRBV5-6 and TRBJ1-1; possibly TRBD1 for D (5 bases). The CDR3 is made up of 15 amino acids. V lost 3 bases to trimming and J lost 1 base, with 13 bases between them. Germline V CDR1 and CDR2: SGHDT, YYEEEE. The CDR3: CASSSTRGANTEAFF. In nucleotides, the CDR3 is TGTGCCAGCAGCTCCACCCGCGGGGCGAACACTGAAGCTTTCTTT. Variable domain in full (rest from reference TRBV5-6 and TRBJ1-1): DAGVTQSPTHLIKTRGQQVTLRCSPKSGHDTVSWYQQALGQGPQFIFQYYEEEERQRGNFPDRFSGHQFPNYSSELNVNALLLGDSALYLCASSSTRGANTEAFFGQGTRLTVV.

J is TRBJ1-1 and V is TRBV11-2; weak D call: TRBD1 (6 bases). Between the trimmed V and J ends, which lost 0 bases and 4 bases, there was a span of 6 bases. Per the germline V gene, CDR1 is SGHAT and CDR2 is FQNNGV. CDR3 size: 13 residues. CDR3 nucleotides: TGTGCCAGCAGCTTAGAAGGGGGCACTGAAGCTTTCTTT. Translation gives CASSLEGGTEAFF.

This clone has a handful of counts. V gene TRBV11-2 combines with J gene TRBJ1-2; D perhaps matches TRBD1 (6 bases). The germline gives CDR1 SGHAT, CDR2 FQNNGV. V lost 5 bases to trimming and J lost 9 bases, with 10 bases between them. The CDR3 contains 11 residues. The CDR3 sequence is CASSAGVSYTF. For the CDR3, the DNA is TGTGCCAGCAGCGCAGGGGTAAGCTACACCTTC. Drawing the rest from reference TRBV11-2 and TRBJ1-2, the complete variable domain is EAGVAQSPRYKIIEKRQSVAFWCNPISGHATLYWYQQILGQGPKLLIQFQNNGVVDDSQLPKDRFSAERLKGVDSTLKIQPAKLEDSAVYLCASSAGVSYTFGSGTRLTVV.

J is TRBJ2-5 and V is TRBV5-4, with 7 bases that match TRBD1. The germline V gene has CDR1 SGHNT and CDR2 YYREEE (reference sequence). The CDR3 covers 13 residues. V dropped 3 bases and J dropped 2; count of bases not matched to a gene: 1. The CDR3 region has the DNA TGTGCCAGCAGCTCACAGGGGCAAGAGACCCAGTACTTC. Residues: CASSSQGQETQYF. Combining the CDR3 with reference TRBV5-4 and TRBJ2-5 gives the whole variable domain ETGVTQSPTHLIKTRGQQVTLRCSSQSGHNTVSWYQQALGQGPQFIFQYYREEENGRGNFPPRFSGLQFPNYSSELNVNALELDDSALYLCASSSQGQETQYFGPGTRLLVL.

The chain employs TRBV2 and TRBJ2-5, with TRBD1 identical over 9 bases. The CDR3 is 14 amino acids. Trimming at V came to 9 bases and at J to 5 bases, leaving 10 bases not matched to a gene. Germline V CDR1 and CDR2: SNHLY, FYNNEI. The CDR3 spells CARTRDRDLETQYF. The CDR3 nucleotides are TGTGCCAGAACCCGGGACAGGGATTTGGAGACCCAGTACTTC. Using reference TRBV2 and TRBJ2-5 for the parts outside the CDR3, the full variable domain is EPEVTQTPSHQVTQMGQEVILRCVPISNHLYFYWYRQILGQKVEFLVSFYNNEISEKSEIFDDQFSVERPDGSNFTLKIRSTKLEDSAMYFCARTRDRDLETQYFGPGTRLLVL.

The chain employs TRBV6-1 and TRBJ2-7; TRBD2 agrees at 9 bases. J lost 4 bases, V lost 3 bases, and 10 bases had no gene match. The CDR3 length is 16 residues. The germline V gene encodes CDR1 MNHNS and CDR2 SASEGT. The CDR3 coding sequence is TGTGCCAGCAGTGACTGGGGCGGGGGGGGCGATTACGAGCAGTACTTC. Translating gives CASSDWGGGGDYEQYF.

This sequence joins TRBV12-3 or TRBV12-4 and TRBJ1-2; 9 bases map to TRBD1. V shed 5 bases, J shed 7 bases, and the junction held 2 bases outside the gene matches. CDR3 length equals 12 residues. For the CDR3, the DNA is TGTGCCAGCAGTAGGACAGGGGCTGGCTACACCTTC. Translated, it gives CASSRTGAGYTF.

This sequence joins TRBV19 and TRBJ1-5; 7 bases match TRBD1. Per germline, CDR1 LNHDA and CDR2 SQIVND (reference sequence). The CDR3 has 17 residues. Losses at the gene ends were 4 bases for V and 0 bases for J; bases not matched to a gene: 9. The DNA for the CDR3 is TGTGCCAGTAGTACGGGGTCTGCAGGGGGTAGCAATCAGCCCCAGCATTTT. Amino acids: CASSTGSAGGSNQPQHF. Full variable domain (remainder filled in from reference TRBV19 and TRBJ1-5): DGGITQSPKYLFRKEGQNVTLSCEQNLNHDAMYWYRQDPGQGLRLIYYSQIVNDFQKGDIAEGYSVSREKKESFPLTVTSAQKNPTAFYLCASSTGSAGGSNQPQHFGDGTRLSIL.

The chain is built from TRBV4-3 and TRBJ2-3; the match to TRBD2 covers 7 bases. CDR1 and CDR2 (germline): LGHNA, YSLEER. The CDR3 spans 17 residues. With 1 base clipped from V and 2 bases from J, the junction kept 9 bases outside the gene matches. DNA for the CDR3: TGCGCCAGCAGCCAAGCGCCCCGGGGGGAATTCACAGATACGCAGTATTTT. Protein product: CASSQAPRGEFTDTQYF.

The V gene is TRBV15, the J gene TRBJ2-3, with D perhaps matching TRBD2 (6 bases). The germline V and J ends were trimmed by 0 bases and 6 bases, with 13 bases remaining between them. The CDR3 sequence is 15 residues long. Germline lookup yields CDR1 LNHNV and CDR2 YYDKDF (reference sequence). The CDR3 region is CATSRDTLRDDTQYF. CDR3 in DNA: TGTGCCACCAGCAGAGATACCCTGCGGGATGATACGCAGTATTTT.

The gene calls are TRBV5-6 and TRBJ2-5, with TRBD2 as a possible D gene (5 bases). This CDR3 has 16 residues. Germline CDR1 and CDR2: SGHDT and YYEEEE. V was pared by 0 bases and J by 2 bases, with 14 bases between. This CDR3 reads CASSLVGGPYQETQYF. CDR3 nucleotide sequence: TGTGCCAGCAGCTTGGTGGGCGGGCCGTATCAAGAGACCCAGTACTTC.

The CDR3 here is CASSPTGQGRGEQYF. CDR3 nucleotide sequence: TGCGCCAGCAGCCCGACGGGACAGGGGCGCGGCGAGCAGTACTTC. V and J are TRBV4-1 and TRBJ2-7, with TRBD1 matching over 10 bases. The V gene end was trimmed by 4 bases and the J gene end by 6 bases; junction bases not matched to a gene: 9. The CDR3 loop spans 15 amino acids. Germline V gene sequence: CDR1 MGHRA, CDR2 YSYEKL.

J is TRBJ1-1 and V is TRBV4-1; weak D call: TRBD1 (5 bases). Germline values: CDR1 MGHRA, CDR2 YSYEKL. CDR3 length: 16 residues. V was pared by 0 bases and J by 0 bases, with 11 bases between. The CDR3 bases are TGCGCCAGCAGCCAAGAGATTGGAGGGGTGAACACTGAAGCTTTCTTT. Encoded protein: CASSQEIGGVNTEAFF.

The chain couples TRBV28 to TRBJ2-2, with a tentative D call TRBD1 (6 bases). Between the trimmed V and J ends, which lost 5 bases and 4 bases, there was a span of 14 bases. Germline CDR1 MDHEN, CDR2 SYDVKM. CDR3 length: 15 amino acids. The CDR3 reads CASSQPRGSTGELFF. Here the CDR3 DNA reads TGTGCCAGCAGTCAGCCGAGGGGGTCCACCGGGGAGCTGTTTTTT.

The chain links TRBV18 to TRBJ1-6, with 8 nucleotides matching TRBD1. CDR1 is KGHSH, CDR2 LQKENI, per germline. This CDR3 region has 15 residues. V gave up 3 bases and J gave up 8 bases; unmatched junction bases: 6. CDR3 amino acids: CASSPGTGLDSPLHF. Written as DNA, the CDR3 is TGTGCCAGCTCACCGGGGACAGGTCTGGATTCACCCCTCCACTTT.

J is TRBJ2-4 and V is TRBV6-2 or TRBV6-3, with TRBD2 matching 9 bases. The J segment lost 3 bases and the V segment lost 2 bases, leaving 5 bases of the junction unmatched. CDR1 is MNHEY, CDR2 SVGEGT, per germline. The CDR3 runs 16 residues. Here the CDR3 DNA reads TGTGCCAGCAGTTACGGCAGTAGCGGGGGCAAAAACATTCAGTACTTC. This codes for CASSYGSSGGKNIQYF.

The J gene is TRBJ2-1, the V gene TRBV18; 10 bases agree with TRBD2. The germline CDR1 and CDR2 sequences are KGHSH and LQKENI. The CDR3 has 15 amino acids. V lost 3 bases and J lost 9; bases outside the gene matches: 8. This CDR3 reads CASSPRAGGQGEQFF. In DNA form, the CDR3 reads TGTGCCAGCTCACCCAGAGCGGGGGGGCAGGGTGAGCAGTTCTTC. Together with reference TRBV18 and TRBJ2-1, the CDR3 gives the full variable domain: NAGVMQNPRHLVRRRGQEARLRCSPMKGHSHVYWYRQLPEEGLKFMVYLQKENIIDESGMPKERFSAEFPKEGPSILRIQQVVRGDSAAYFCASSPRAGGQGEQFFGPGTRLTVL.

This sequence joins TRBV11-2 and TRBJ2-7; 13 bases are a match to TRBD2. The V segment lost 5 bases and the J segment 1 base; nucleotides outside the gene matches: 14. The CDR3 length is 19 residues. Germline V lookup: CDR1 SGHAT, CDR2 FQNNGV. Here the CDR3 DNA reads TGTGCCAGCAGCAAGAGGACTAGCGGGAGACTTAGGAGTTCCTACGAGCAGTACTTC. Its translation: CASSKRTSGRLRSSYEQYF.

The chain uses TRBV7-2 and TRBJ1-6; D possibly corresponds to TRBD1 (6 bases). The CDR3 sequence is 15 residues long. Per germline, CDR1 SGHTA and CDR2 FQGNSA. Trimming stripped 1 base from V and 2 bases from J, with 6 bases between. The CDR3 nucleotides are TGTGCCAGCAGCTTAGACAGGGCCTATAATTCACCCCTCCACTTT. It is translated as CASSLDRAYNSPLHF. Combining the CDR3 with reference TRBV7-2 and TRBJ1-6 gives the whole variable domain GAGVSQSPSNKVTEKGKDVELRCDPISGHTALYWYRQSLGQGLEFLIYFQGNSAPDKSGLPSDRFSAERTGGSVSTLTIQRTQQEDSAVYLCASSLDRAYNSPLHFGNGTRLTVT.

The chain recombines TRBV24-1 with TRBJ2-6; a weak D match, TRBD1 (5 bases). CDR3 length: 17 residues. V lost 4 bases to trimming and J lost 0 bases, with 12 bases between them. Germline V CDR1 and CDR2: KGHDR, SFDVKD. The CDR3 here is CATSDYQGDSGANVLTF. The CDR3 DNA reads as TGTGCCACCAGTGACTACCAAGGGGACTCTGGGGCCAACGTCCTGACTTTC.

This clone was detected a few times. J is TRBJ2-5 and V is TRBV6-2 or TRBV6-3, with 7 bases matching TRBD1. With V trimmed by 6 bases and J by 4 bases, 11 bases remained unmatched. Germline assignment: CDR1 MNHEY and CDR2 SVGEGT. The CDR3 runs 15 residues. CDR3 bases: TGTGCCAGCAGCCCGACAGGGCCCCTATCAGAGACCCAGTACTTC. Amino acids: CASSPTGPLSETQYF.

V is TRBV19 and J is TRBJ1-6; no reliable D call. Germline lookup yields CDR1 LNHDA and CDR2 SQIVND (reference sequence). This CDR3 has 15 amino acids. The V end lost 3 bases, the J end lost 5 bases, and 11 bases lay between the germline ends. CDR3 protein: CASSMLEIDNSPLHF. The CDR3 DNA is TGTGCCAGTAGTATGCTCGAGATTGATAATTCACCCCTCCACTTT.

In this sample, this clone turned up a few times. This chain joins TRBV15 and TRBJ1-1; 9 bases agree with TRBD1. The CDR3 sequence is 16 residues long. V was pared by 3 bases and J by 0 bases, with 5 bases of the junction left unmatched. Germline values: CDR1 LNHNV, CDR2 YYDKDF (reference sequence). The CDR3 DNA sequence: TGTGCCACCAGCAGGCTAGGGACAGGGATGAACACTGAAGCTTTCTTT. This sequence encodes CATSRLGTGMNTEAFF.

The chain's CDR3 is CASSKTRLANYGYTF. CDR3 DNA: TGTGCCAGCAGTAAGACAAGGTTAGCTAACTATGGCTACACCTTC. The V call is TRBV28, the J call TRBJ1-2; D ambiguous. CDR3 length: 15 amino acids. V was shortened by 5 bases and J by 0 bases, with 13 bases between the two germline ends. The V gene's germline CDR1 is MDHEN and CDR2 SYDVKM.

The chain combines TRBV5-1 with TRBJ2-3; D is possibly TRBD2 (6 bases). V lost 4 bases and J 0 bases, leaving 15 bases between the germline ends. There are 16 residues in the CDR3. The germline CDR1 and CDR2 sequences are SGHRS and YFSETQ. CDR3 protein: CASSPDSGFSTDTQYF. The CDR3 region has the DNA TGCGCCAGCAGCCCGGATAGCGGTTTCAGCACAGATACGCAGTATTTT. The full variable domain, with the rest looked up from reference TRBV5-1 and TRBJ2-3, is KAGVTQTPRYLIKTRGQQVTLSCSPISGHRSVSWYQQTPGQGLQFLFEYFSETQRNKGNFPGRFSGRQFSNSRSEMNVSTLELGDSALYLCASSPDSGFSTDTQYFGPGTRLTVL.

V gene TRBV28 combines with J gene TRBJ2-7, with 7 bases that match TRBD1. With 6 bases clipped from V and 3 bases from J, the junction kept 2 bases outside the gene matches. The CDR3 sequence is 12 residues long. Germline values: CDR1 MDHEN, CDR2 SYDVKM. This CDR3 reads CASRTGSYEQYF. CDR3 nucleotides: TGTGCCAGCAGGACAGGGAGCTACGAGCAGTACTTC.

The chain joins TRBV18 to TRBJ2-2; 9 nucleotides line up with TRBD1. V trimming: 3 bases; J trimming: 7 bases; junction bases outside the gene matches: 9. Germline CDR1 is KGHSH and CDR2 is LQKENI. The CDR3 totals 16 residues. CDR3 DNA sequence: TGTGCCAGCTCACCCCGGGGACAGGGTACAGACGGGGAGCTGTTTTTT. It is translated as CASSPRGQGTDGELFF.

V usage is TRBV11-2 and J usage is TRBJ2-7, with D possibly TRBD1 on 5 matching bases. V gave up 3 bases and J gave up 6 bases, with 15 bases separating them. The CDR3 extends over 14 amino acids. CDR1 and CDR2 (germline): SGHAT, FQNNGV. In DNA, the CDR3 is TGTGCCAGCAGCTTGATCCGACAGTCAATCGAGCAGTACTTC. This sequence encodes CASSLIRQSIEQYF. Drawing the rest from reference TRBV11-2 and TRBJ2-7, the complete variable domain is EAGVAQSPRYKIIEKRQSVAFWCNPISGHATLYWYQQILGQGPKLLIQFQNNGVVDDSQLPKDRFSAERLKGVDSTLKIQPAKLEDSAVYLCASSLIRQSIEQYFGPGTRLTVT.

The rearrangement uses TRBV7-8 and TRBJ2-1; no definite D call. CDR3 length: 15 residues. Trimming shortened V by 1 base and J by 2 bases, and 9 bases separated the two germline ends. Per the germline V gene, CDR1 is SGHVS and CDR2 is FQNEAQ. The CDR3 DNA is TGTGCCAGCAGCTTAGGTCGTGCAGCCTACAATGAGCAGTTCTTC. Protein product: CASSLGRAAYNEQFF.

The J gene is TRBJ2-7, the V gene TRBV7-3; 9 nucleotides agree with TRBD1. The CDR3 consists of 14 residues. V lost 5 bases to trimming and J lost 5 bases; unmatched junction nucleotides: 7. Germline V gene sequence: CDR1 SGHTA, CDR2 FQGTGA. The chain's CDR3 is CASSPGTGLNEQYF. CDR3 coding DNA: TGTGCCAGCAGCCCGGGGACAGGGCTAAACGAGCAGTACTTC.